This TCR beta chain emerged from a study of PD-1 blockade in classical Hodgkin lymphoma. Study outcomes and limitations: The authors excluded patients who started nivolumab under 1 year after ASCT. Prior therapy or disease activity may underlie the repertoire differences, whose causes remain undefined. Whereas CD4+ TCR diversity had risen significantly by C4D1, CD8+ TCR diversity had not. Patients newly diagnosed and complete responders had comparable baseline diversity.

Germline values: CDR1 SGHTA, CDR2 FQGNSA. The CDR3 runs to 16 residues. With 5 bases removed from V and 7 bases from J, the gap between germline ends came to 20 bases. The time point was: cycle 4 day 1 (C4D1), after six to seven weeks of nivolumab. Each of the patients experienced relapse following autologous stem cell transplantation, and their brentuximab vedotin exposure differed. Concerning this clone: Its antigen remains unidentified.

The table came from immunoSEQ multiplex PCR; TCRdb's copy has only in-frame clones and leaves some out. This repertoire shows around 60,000 clones, about 90% found once; its top ten account for over 9%. V gene TRBV7-2 combines with J gene TRBJ1-4; possibly TRBD1 for D (6 bases). The sequenced sample was peripheral blood mononuclear cells (PBMCs), obtained before the fourth cycle of nivolumab. This sequence originates from a human donor with classical Hodgkin lymphoma. The CDR3 region is CASSAPTRGAGEKLFF. CDR3 bases: TGTGCCAGCAGCGCCCCGACCAGGGGCGCGGGTGAAAAACTGTTTTTT.